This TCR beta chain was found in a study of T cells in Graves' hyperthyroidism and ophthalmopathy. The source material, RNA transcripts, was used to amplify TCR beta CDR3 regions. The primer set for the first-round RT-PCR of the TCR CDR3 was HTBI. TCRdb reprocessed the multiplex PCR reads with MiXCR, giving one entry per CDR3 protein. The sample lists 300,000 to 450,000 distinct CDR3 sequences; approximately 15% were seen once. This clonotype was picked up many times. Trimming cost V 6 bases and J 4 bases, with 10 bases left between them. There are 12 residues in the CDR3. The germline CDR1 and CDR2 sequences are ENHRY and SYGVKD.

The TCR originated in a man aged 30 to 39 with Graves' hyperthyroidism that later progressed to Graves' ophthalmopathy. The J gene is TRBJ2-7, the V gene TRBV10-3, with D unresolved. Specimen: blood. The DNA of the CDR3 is TGTGCCATCAGCTCGAACCCATACGAGCAGTACTTC. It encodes CAISSNPYEQYF.